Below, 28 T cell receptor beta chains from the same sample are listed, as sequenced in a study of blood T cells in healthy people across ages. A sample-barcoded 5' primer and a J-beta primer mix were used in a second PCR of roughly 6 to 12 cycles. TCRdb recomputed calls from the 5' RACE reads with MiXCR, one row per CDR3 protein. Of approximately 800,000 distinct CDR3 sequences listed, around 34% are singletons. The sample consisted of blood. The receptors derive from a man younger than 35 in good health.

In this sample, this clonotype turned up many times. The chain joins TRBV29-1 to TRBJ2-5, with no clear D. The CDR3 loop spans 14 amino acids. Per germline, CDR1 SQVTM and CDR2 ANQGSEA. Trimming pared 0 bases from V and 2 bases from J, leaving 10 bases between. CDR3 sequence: CSVEDGRLQETQYF. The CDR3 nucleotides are TGCAGCGTTGAAGATGGCAGATTACAAGAGACCCAGTACTTC.

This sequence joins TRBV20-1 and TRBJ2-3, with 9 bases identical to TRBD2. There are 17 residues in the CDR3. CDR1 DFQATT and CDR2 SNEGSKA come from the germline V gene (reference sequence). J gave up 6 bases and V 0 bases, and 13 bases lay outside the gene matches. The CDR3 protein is CSARDLGAGGDGDTQYF. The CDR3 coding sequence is TGCAGTGCTAGAGATCTTGGCGCGGGAGGGGACGGGGATACGCAGTATTTT.

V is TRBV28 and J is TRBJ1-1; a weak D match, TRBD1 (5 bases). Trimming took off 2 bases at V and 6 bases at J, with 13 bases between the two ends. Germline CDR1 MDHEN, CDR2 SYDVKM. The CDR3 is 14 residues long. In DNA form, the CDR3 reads TGTGCCAGCAGTTTACAGGGATTGCACGCTGAAGCTTTCTTT. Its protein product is CASSLQGLHAEAFF.

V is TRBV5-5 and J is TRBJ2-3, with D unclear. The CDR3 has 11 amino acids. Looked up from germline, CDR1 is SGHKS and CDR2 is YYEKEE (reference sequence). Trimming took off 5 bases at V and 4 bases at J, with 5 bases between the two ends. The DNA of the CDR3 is TGTGCCAGCAGGTTAGCAGATACGCAGTATTTT. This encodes CASRLADTQYF.

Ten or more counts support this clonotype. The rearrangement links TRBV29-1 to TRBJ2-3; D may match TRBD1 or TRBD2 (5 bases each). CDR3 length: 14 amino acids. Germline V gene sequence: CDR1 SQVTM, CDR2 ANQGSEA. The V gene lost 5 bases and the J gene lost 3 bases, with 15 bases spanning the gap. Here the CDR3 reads CSVREGDRTDTQYF. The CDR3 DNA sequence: TGCAGCGTTCGGGAAGGGGATAGGACAGATACGCAGTATTTT.

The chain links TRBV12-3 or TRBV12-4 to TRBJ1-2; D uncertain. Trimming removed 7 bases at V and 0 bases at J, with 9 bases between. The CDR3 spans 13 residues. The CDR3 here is CASIEASNYGYTF. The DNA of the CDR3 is TGTGCCAGCATAGAAGCGTCTAACTATGGCTACACCTTC.

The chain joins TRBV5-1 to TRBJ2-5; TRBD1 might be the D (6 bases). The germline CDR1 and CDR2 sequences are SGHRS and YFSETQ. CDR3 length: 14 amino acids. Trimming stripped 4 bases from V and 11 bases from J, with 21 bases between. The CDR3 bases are TGCGCCAGCAGCGTCGTAGACCGGGACAATGAGCAGTACTTC. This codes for CASSVVDRDNEQYF.

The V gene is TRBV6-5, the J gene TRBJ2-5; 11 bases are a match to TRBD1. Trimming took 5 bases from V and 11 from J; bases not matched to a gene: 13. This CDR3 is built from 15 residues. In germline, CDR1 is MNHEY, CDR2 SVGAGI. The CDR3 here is CASSPRDRGWNEQYF. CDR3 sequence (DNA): TGTGCCAGCAGTCCCCGGGACAGGGGGTGGAATGAGCAGTACTTC.

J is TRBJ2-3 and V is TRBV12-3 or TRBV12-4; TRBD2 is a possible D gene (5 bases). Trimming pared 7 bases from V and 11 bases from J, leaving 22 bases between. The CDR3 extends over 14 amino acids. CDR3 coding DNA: TGTGCCAGCATCCCCGGACTGGCGTCAGATGTGCAGTATTTT. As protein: CASIPGLASDVQYF.

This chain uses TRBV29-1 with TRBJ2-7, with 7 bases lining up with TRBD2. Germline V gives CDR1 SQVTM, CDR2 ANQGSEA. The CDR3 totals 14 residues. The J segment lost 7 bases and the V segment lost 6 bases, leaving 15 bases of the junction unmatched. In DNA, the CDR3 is TGCAGCGTGCGGGGGATCCTCTCCTACAATGAGCAGTACTTC. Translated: CSVRGILSYNEQYF.

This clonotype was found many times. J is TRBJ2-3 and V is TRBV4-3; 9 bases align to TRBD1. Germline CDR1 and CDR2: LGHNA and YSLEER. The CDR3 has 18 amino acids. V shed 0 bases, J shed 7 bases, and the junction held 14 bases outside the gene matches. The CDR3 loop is CASSQESPGQGVGNTQYF. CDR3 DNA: TGCGCCAGCAGCCAAGAATCACCGGGACAGGGTGTAGGGAATACGCAGTATTTT.

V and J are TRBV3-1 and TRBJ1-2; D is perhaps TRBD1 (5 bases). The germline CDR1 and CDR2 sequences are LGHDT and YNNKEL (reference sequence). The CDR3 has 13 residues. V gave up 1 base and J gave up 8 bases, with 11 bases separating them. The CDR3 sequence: CASSQVAREGYTF. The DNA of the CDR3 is TGTGCCAGCAGCCAAGTAGCCAGGGAGGGCTACACCTTC.

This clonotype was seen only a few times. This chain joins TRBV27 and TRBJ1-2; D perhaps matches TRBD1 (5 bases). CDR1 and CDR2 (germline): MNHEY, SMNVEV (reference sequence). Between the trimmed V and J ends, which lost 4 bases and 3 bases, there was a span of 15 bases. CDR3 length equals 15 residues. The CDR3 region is CASSSGTRGYYGYTF. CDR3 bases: TGTGCCAGCAGTTCTGGGACGCGCGGATACTATGGCTACACCTTC.

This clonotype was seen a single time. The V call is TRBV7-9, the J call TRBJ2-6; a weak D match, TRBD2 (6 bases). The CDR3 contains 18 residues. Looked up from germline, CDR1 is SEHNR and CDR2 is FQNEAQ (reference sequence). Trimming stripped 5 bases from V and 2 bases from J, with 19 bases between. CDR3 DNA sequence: TGTGCCAGCAGCCTGTCCCGGGACTGGGGTCCTGGGGCCAACGTCCTGACTTTC. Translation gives CASSLSRDWGPGANVLTF.

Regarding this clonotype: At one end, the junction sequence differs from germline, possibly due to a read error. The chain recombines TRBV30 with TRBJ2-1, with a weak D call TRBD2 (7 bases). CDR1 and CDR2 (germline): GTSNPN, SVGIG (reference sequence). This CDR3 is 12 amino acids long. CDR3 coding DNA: TGTGCCGGGAGTGTACAATGGGGGGGCAGGTTCTTC. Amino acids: CAGSVQWGGRFF.

CDR3 protein: CASTPLAGGNTDTQYF. The CDR3 DNA is TGTGCCAGCACCCCACTAGCGGGGGGCAACACAGATACGCAGTATTTT. The chain uses TRBV6-1 and TRBJ2-3, with 12 bases identical to TRBD2. Looked up from germline, CDR1 is MNHNS and CDR2 is SASEGT. CDR3 length: 16 amino acids. The ends lost 7 bases at V and 2 bases at J; junction bases unmatched: 7.

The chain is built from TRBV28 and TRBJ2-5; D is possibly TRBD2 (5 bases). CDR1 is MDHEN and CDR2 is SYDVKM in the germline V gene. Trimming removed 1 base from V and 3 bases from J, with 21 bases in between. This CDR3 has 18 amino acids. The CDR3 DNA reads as TGTGCCAGCAGTTTATCGGGGTTAAAGGGCAGGTCGAAAGAGACCCAGTACTTC. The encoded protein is CASSLSGLKGRSKETQYF.

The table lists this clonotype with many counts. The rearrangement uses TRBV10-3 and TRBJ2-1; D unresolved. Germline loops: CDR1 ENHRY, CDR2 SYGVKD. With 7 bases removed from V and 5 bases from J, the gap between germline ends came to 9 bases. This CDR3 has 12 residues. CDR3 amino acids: CAIMETHNEQFF. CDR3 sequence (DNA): TGTGCCATCATGGAGACTCACAATGAGCAGTTCTTC.

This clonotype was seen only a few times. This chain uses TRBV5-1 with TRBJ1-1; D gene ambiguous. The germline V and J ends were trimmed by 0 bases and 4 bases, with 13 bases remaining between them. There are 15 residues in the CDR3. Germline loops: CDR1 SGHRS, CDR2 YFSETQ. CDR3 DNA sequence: TGCGCCAGCAGCTTGGCGGCCCCAAGAAGCACTGAAGCTTTCTTT. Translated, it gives CASSLAAPRSTEAFF.

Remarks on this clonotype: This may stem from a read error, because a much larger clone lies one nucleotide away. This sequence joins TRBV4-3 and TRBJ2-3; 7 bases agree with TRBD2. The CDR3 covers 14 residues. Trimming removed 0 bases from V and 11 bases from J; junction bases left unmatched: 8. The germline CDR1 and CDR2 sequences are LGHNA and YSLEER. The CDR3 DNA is TGCGCCAGCAGCCAAGATCCCACGGGAGGTGTGCAGTATTTT. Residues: CASSQDPTGGVQYF.

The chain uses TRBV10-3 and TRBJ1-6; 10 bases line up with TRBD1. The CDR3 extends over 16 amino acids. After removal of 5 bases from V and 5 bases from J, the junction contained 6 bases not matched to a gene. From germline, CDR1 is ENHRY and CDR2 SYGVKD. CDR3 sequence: CAISSSGTGDNSPLHF. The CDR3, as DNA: TGTGCCATCAGTAGCTCCGGGACAGGGGATAATTCACCCCTCCACTTT.

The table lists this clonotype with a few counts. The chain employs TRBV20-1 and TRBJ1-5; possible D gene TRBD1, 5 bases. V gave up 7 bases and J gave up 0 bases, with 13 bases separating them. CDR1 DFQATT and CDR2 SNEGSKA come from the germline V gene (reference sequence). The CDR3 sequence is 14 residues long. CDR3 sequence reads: CSVGRGNSNQPQHF. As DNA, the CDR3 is TGCAGTGTCGGACGGGGGAATAGCAATCAGCCCCAGCATTTT.

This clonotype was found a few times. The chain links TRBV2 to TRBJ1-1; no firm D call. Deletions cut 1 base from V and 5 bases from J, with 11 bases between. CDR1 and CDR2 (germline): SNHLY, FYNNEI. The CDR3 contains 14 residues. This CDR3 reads CASSEERLSTEAFF. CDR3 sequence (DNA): TGTGCCAGCAGTGAAGAGAGACTTTCGACTGAAGCTTTCTTT.

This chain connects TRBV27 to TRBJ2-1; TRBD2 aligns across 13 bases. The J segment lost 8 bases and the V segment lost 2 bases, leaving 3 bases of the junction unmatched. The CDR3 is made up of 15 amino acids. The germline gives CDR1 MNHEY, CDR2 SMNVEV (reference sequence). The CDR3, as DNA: TGTGCCAGCAGTTTAACTAGCGGGGGGGTTTATGAGCAGTTCTTC. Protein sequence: CASSLTSGGVYEQFF.

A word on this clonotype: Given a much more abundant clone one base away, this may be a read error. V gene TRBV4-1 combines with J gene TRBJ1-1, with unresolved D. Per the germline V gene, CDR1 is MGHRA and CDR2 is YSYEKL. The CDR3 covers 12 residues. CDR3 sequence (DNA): TGCACCAGCAGCCTCCCCGGCACTGAAGCTTTCTTT. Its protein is CTSSLPGTEAFF.

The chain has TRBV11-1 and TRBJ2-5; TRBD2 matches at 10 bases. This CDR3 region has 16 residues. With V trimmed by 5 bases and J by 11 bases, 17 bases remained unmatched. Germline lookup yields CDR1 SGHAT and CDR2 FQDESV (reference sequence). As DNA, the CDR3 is TGTGCCAGCAGCCAGGAGCGGGGGGGGATTCCCAATGAGCAGTACTTC. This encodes CASSQERGGIPNEQYF.

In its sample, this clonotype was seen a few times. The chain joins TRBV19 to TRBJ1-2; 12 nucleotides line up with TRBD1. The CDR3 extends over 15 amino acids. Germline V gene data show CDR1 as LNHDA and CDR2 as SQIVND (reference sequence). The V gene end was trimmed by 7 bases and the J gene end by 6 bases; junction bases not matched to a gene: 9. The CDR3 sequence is CASTTAGTGGHGYTF. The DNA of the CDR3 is TGTGCCAGTACTACCGCCGGGACAGGGGGCCATGGCTACACCTTC.

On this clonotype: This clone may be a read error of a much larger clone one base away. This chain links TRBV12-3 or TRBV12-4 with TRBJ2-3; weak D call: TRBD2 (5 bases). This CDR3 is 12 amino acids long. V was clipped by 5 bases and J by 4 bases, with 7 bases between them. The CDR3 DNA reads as TGTGCCAGCAGTAAGGAGGCAGATACGCAGTATTTT. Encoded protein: CASSKEADTQYF.